Each of the 10 T cell receptor beta chains below was sequenced from the same sample in a study of shared clonotypes between healthy human individuals. Here immunoSEQ multiplex PCR was the method, and the copy in TCRdb shows in-frame clones only, minus some. The data contain 1.4 million to 1.5 million clones, about 96% of them singletons. Sample: naive CD4+ T cells sorted from blood. Subset specified: CD45RA+ positively selected. These receptors were obtained from a man aged 25-40 years in good health.

J is TRBJ2-1 and V is TRBV7-9; 14 bases fit TRBD2. V lost 3 bases, J lost 6 bases, and 10 bases stayed unmatched. Germline CDR1 is SEHNR and CDR2 is FQNEAQ (reference sequence). The CDR3 loop spans 18 amino acids. The CDR3 sequence: CASSFGGLAGDGGNEQFF. For the CDR3, the DNA is TGTGCCAGCAGCTTTGGGGGACTAGCGGGAGACGGCGGCAATGAGCAGTTCTTC. Complete variable domain (other parts from reference TRBV7-9 and TRBJ2-1): DTGVSQNPRHKITKRGQNVTFRCDPISEHNRLYWYRQTLGQGPEFLTYFQNEAQLEKSRLLSDRFSAERPKGSFSTLEIQRTEQGDSAMYLCASSFGGLAGDGGNEQFFGPGTRLTVL.

CDR3 coding DNA: TGTGCCAGCAGCGCCCGACAGTTCGGGTATGAAAAACTGTTTTTT. Amino acids: CASSARQFGYEKLFF. The chain uses TRBV9 and TRBJ1-4; TRBD1 is a possible D gene (5 bases). The V and J ends lost 3 bases and 6 bases respectively, with 15 bases between them. Germline CDR1 SGDLS, CDR2 YYNGEE. The length of the CDR3 is 15 residues.

The genes are TRBV27 and TRBJ2-6; D may be TRBD2 (5 bases). CDR1 and CDR2 from the germline V gene are MNHEY and SMNVEV (reference sequence). The CDR3 runs 16 residues. Trimming pared 6 bases from V and 0 bases from J, leaving 12 bases between. The CDR3 here is CASSPWENSGANVLTF. CDR3 coding DNA: TGTGCCAGCAGCCCCTGGGAGAACTCTGGGGCCAACGTCCTGACTTTC.

The rearrangement uses TRBV19 and TRBJ1-4, with D possibly being TRBD1 (6 bases). V lost 9 bases and J 4 bases, leaving 18 bases between the germline ends. CDR1 and CDR2 from the germline V gene are LNHDA and SQIVND (reference sequence). The CDR3 sequence is 15 residues long. The CDR3 protein is CASQDRQVLNEKLFF. The CDR3 nucleotides are TGTGCCAGCCAGGACCGACAGGTCCTTAATGAAAAACTGTTTTTT.

V gene TRBV9 combines with J gene TRBJ2-5, with 8 bases identical to TRBD2. The length of the CDR3 is 15 residues. V lost 4 bases and J lost 2; bases outside the gene matches: 7. Germline V CDR1 and CDR2: SGDLS, YYNGEE. The CDR3 nucleotides are TGTGCCAGCAGCCCTCGGATAGCGGGACAAGAGACCCAGTACTTC. Translating it yields CASSPRIAGQETQYF.

The chain joins TRBV29-1 to TRBJ2-5; the match to TRBD1 covers 7 bases. The germline V gene has CDR1 SQVTM and CDR2 ANQGSEA. This CDR3 is built from 12 residues. Trimming removed 6 bases from V and 1 base from J; junction bases left unmatched: 2. CDR3 protein: CSVTGSQETQYF. The CDR3 DNA reads as TGCAGCGTGACAGGGTCCCAAGAGACCCAGTACTTC.

This sequence joins TRBV7-2 and TRBJ2-4; D not resolved. There are 16 residues in the CDR3. The V and J ends lost 3 bases and 4 bases respectively, with 16 bases between them. Germline V lookup: CDR1 SGHTA, CDR2 FQGNSA. CDR3 in amino acids: CASSFRTDVGKNIQYF. The CDR3 bases are TGTGCCAGCAGCTTTCGGACCGACGTGGGGAAAAACATTCAGTACTTC. The whole variable domain, filled in from reference TRBV7-2 and TRBJ2-4, reads GAGVSQSPSNKVTEKGKDVELRCDPISGHTALYWYRQSLGQGLEFLIYFQGNSAPDKSGLPSDRFSAERTGGSVSTLTIQRTQQEDSAVYLCASSFRTDVGKNIQYFGAGTRLSVL.

V gene TRBV11-3 combines with J gene TRBJ2-2; D ambiguous. CDR1 and CDR2 from the germline V gene are SGHNT and YENEEA. Trimming pared 9 bases from V and 2 bases from J, leaving 10 bases between. This CDR3 is 13 amino acids long. This CDR3 is CARSRLNTGELFF. In nucleotides, the CDR3 is TGTGCCAGGTCGAGGCTCAACACCGGGGAGCTGTTTTTT.

This chain connects TRBV18 to TRBJ2-7; D not resolved. The CDR3 covers 16 residues. From germline, CDR1 is KGHSH and CDR2 LQKENI. Trimming stripped 2 bases from V and 0 bases from J, with 14 bases between. CDR3 sequence (DNA): TGTGCCAGCTCACCAGAGACTGTCAGCTTCTCCTACGAGCAGTACTTC. Translating gives CASSPETVSFSYEQYF.

The V gene is TRBV27, the J gene TRBJ2-1; tentatively, D is TRBD1 (5 bases). This CDR3 has 14 amino acids. Germline CDR1 is MNHEY and CDR2 is SMNVEV (reference sequence). V was cut by 4 bases and J by 2 bases, with 9 bases left in between. The DNA for the CDR3 is TGTGCCAGCAGTTCCGCGGACACCTACAATGAGCAGTTCTTC. It codes for CASSSADTYNEQFF.